This TCR beta chain is drawn from a study of cytomegalovirus exposure and HLA in healthy donors. Study as a whole: Among over 350 genotyped donors, around 80% fell in the Caucasian-associated ancestry cluster.

PCR primers comprised 60 Vbeta and 13 Jbeta primers. Libraries were prepared by immunoSEQ multiplex PCR; TCRdb keeps only in-frame clonotypes and omits some of them. This listing includes just over 150,000 clones. The source of this sequence is a man aged 25-45 years in good health and CMV-seronegative. Sample: PBMCs.

The DNA for the CDR3 is TGTGCCAGAAGCTTGCCCGGGACAAGAAACACCATATATTTT. Protein sequence: CARSLPGTRNTIYF. The chain combines TRBV5-3 with TRBJ1-3; D possibly corresponds to TRBD1 (6 bases). TRBV5-3 is filed as an ORF, its function uncertain. The CDR3 loop spans 14 amino acids. V was cut by 1 base and J by 5 bases, with 10 bases left in between.